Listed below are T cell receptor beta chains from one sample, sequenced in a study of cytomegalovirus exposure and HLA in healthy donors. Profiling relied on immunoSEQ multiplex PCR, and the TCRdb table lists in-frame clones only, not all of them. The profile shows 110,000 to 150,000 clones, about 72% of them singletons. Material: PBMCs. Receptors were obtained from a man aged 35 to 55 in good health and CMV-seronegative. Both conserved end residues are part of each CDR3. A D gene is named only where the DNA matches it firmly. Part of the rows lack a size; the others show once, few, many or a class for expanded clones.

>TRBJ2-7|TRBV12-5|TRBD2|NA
CASGLLILSGGAGYEQYF
TGTGCTAGTGGTTTGTTGATACTTAGCGGGGGGGCCGGTTACGAGCAGTACTTC
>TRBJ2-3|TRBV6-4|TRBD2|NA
CASSDSRRGKQYF
TGTGCCAGCAGTGACTCGAGGCGGGGGAAGCAGTATTTT
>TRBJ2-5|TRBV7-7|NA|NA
CASSLGIRGETQYF
TGTGCCAGCAGCTTGGGAATAAGGGGGGAGACCCAGTACTTC
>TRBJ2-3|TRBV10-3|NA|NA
CAIRYHGRSYSGTDTQYF
TGTGCCATCCGGTACCATGGCAGGTCCTACTCTGGCACAGATACGCAGTATTTT
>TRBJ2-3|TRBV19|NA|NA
CASSIAGTDTQYF
TGTGCCAGTAGTATAGCAGGAACAGATACGCAGTATTTT
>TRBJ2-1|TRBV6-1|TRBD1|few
CASSDGQGGGEQFF
TGTGCCAGCAGTGACGGACAGGGCGGAGGTGAGCAGTTCTTC
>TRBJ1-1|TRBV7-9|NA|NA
CASSSTVNTEAFF
TGTGCCAGCAGCTCTACAGTGAACACTGAAGCTTTCTTT
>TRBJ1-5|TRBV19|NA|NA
CASSIQADQPQHF
TGTGCCAGTAGTATACAGGCCGATCAGCCCCAGCATTTT
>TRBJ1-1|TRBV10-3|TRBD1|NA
CAISGQGGNTEAFF
TGTGCCATCTCTGGACAGGGGGGGAACACTGAAGCTTTCTTT
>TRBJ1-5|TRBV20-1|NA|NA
CSARVGSGLYF
TGCAGTGCTAGAGTCGGGAGTGGGTTGTATTTT
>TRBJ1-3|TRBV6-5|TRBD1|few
CASSYSRQGSGNTIYF
TGTGCCAGCAGTTACTCGAGACAGGGCTCTGGAAACACCATATATTTT
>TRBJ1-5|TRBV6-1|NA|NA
CASSGHREPQHF
TGTGCCAGCAGTGGACACAGGGAGCCCCAGCATTTT
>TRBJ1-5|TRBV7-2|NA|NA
CASSLDRTNQPQHF
TGTGCCAGCAGCCTTGACAGGACCAATCAGCCCCAGCATTTT
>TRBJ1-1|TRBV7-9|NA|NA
CASSPGQSLGGEAFF
TGTGCCAGCAGCCCTGGACAGAGCCTAGGAGGTGAAGCTTTCTTT
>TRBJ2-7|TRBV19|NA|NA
CASSIGSEQYF
TGTGCCAGTAGTATTGGTAGCGAGCAGTACTTC
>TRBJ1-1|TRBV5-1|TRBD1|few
CASSSTGTANTEAFF
TGCGCCAGCAGTTCGACCGGGACAGCTAACACTGAAGCTTTCTTT
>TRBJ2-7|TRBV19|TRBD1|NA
CASSITGQGPYEQYF
TGTGCCAGTAGTATTACGGGACAGGGGCCCTACGAGCAGTACTTC
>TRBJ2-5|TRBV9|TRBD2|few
CASSTGGLAEAQYF
TGTGCCAGCAGCACGGGGGGGCTAGCTGAGGCCCAGTACTTC
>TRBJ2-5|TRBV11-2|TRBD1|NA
CASSETGQETQYF
TGTGCCAGCAGCGAGACAGGGCAAGAGACCCAGTACTTC
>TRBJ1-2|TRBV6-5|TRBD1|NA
CASSTGTGDGYTF
TGTGCCAGCAGCACCGGGACAGGGGACGGCTACACCTTC
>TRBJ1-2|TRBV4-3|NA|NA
CASSPSASTGTYGYTF
TGCGCCAGCAGCCCCTCGGCGTCTACGGGTACTTATGGCTACACCTTC
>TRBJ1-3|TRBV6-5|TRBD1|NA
CASRTGFGNTIYF
TGTGCCAGCAGGACAGGGTTTGGAAACACCATATATTTT
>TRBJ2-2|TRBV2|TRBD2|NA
CASSKEGLAADRELFF
TGTGCCAGCAGTAAAGAGGGACTAGCTGCTGACCGGGAGCTGTTTTTT
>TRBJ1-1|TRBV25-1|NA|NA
CASSVQGYTEAFF
TGTGCCAGCAGTGTCCAGGGTTACACTGAAGCTTTCTTT
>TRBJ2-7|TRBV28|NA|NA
CASSVSEIHEQYF
TGTGCCAGCAGCGTTTCTGAGATCCACGAGCAGTACTTC
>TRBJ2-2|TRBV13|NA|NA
CASSLGGTGELFF
TGTGCCAGCAGCTTAGGCGGCACCGGGGAGCTGTTTTTT
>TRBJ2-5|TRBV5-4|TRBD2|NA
CASSPSGEETQYF
TGTGCCAGCAGCCCCAGCGGGGAAGAGACCCAGTACTTC
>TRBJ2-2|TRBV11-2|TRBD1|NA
CASALDRAGTGELFF
TGTGCCAGCGCCCTTGACAGGGCCGGAACCGGGGAGCTGTTTTTT
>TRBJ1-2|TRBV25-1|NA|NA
CASSGTWGRADNGYTF
TGTGCCAGCAGTGGAACATGGGGGAGGGCGGATAATGGCTACACCTTC
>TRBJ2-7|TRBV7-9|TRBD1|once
CASSGWDRAYEQYF
TGTGCCAGCAGCGGGTGGGACAGGGCCTACGAGCAGTACTTC
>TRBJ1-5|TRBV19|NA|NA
CASSMTGWSNQPQHF
TGTGCCAGTAGTATGACAGGTTGGAGCAATCAGCCCCAGCATTTT
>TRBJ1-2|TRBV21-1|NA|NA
CASSKVLSSRGTF
TGTGCCAGCAGCAAAGTTCTCTCTTCGCGGGGCACCTTC
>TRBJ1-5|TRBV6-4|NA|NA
CASSDESSGNQPQHF
TGTGCCAGCAGTGACGAGTCATCGGGCAATCAGCCCCAGCATTTT
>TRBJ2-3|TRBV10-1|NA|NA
CASSFSPNRDADTQYF
TGCGCCAGCAGTTTTTCCCCCAACAGGGACGCAGATACGCAGTATTTT
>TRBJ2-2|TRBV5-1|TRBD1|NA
CASSFGLGQMSTDTGELFF
TGCGCCAGCAGCTTTGGACTGGGACAGATGAGTACAGACACCGGGGAGCTGTTTTTT
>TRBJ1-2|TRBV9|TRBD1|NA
CASSARDRGNYGYTF
TGTGCCAGCAGCGCCCGAGACAGGGGAAACTATGGCTACACCTTC
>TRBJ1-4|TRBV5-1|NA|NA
CASSLGQTNEKLFF
TGCGCCAGCAGCTTGGGACAGACAAATGAAAAACTGTTTTTT
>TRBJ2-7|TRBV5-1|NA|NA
CASSLDDNSYEQYF
TGCGCCAGCAGCTTGGACGACAACTCCTACGAGCAGTACTTC
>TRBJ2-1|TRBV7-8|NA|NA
CASSLESRGSSYNEQFF
TGTGCCAGCAGCTTAGAGTCTCGGGGGTCTTCCTACAATGAGCAGTTCTTC
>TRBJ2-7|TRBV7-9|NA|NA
CASSFDREVDEQYF
TGTGCCAGCAGCTTCGACAGGGAGGTCGACGAGCAGTACTTC